This T cell receptor beta chain was sequenced for a study of cytomegalovirus exposure and HLA in healthy donors. Study-wide points: Excluded were some V segments that proved indistinguishable, including TRBV6-2 and TRBV6-3.

A note on this clone: The antigen is not known.

The germline V gene encodes CDR1 LGHNA and CDR2 YNFKEQ. The V end was cut by 0 bases, the J end by 1 base, with 9 bases between. This CDR3 region has 15 residues. The study ran its PCR with 60 Vbeta and 13 Jbeta primers. Assay: immunoSEQ multiplex PCR; the TCRdb copy retains only in-frame clones and omits some. The data hold 100,000 to 150,000 clones, with nearly 80% observed a single time. The chain carries TRBV4-2 and TRBJ2-5; D not resolved. This clonotype was obtained from a middle-aged woman in good health and CMV-seronegative. Specimen: PBMCs. Here the CDR3 reads CASSQERRLQETQYF. In nucleotides, the CDR3 is TGTGCCAGCAGCCAAGAGAGGAGACTCCAAGAGACCCAGTACTTC.